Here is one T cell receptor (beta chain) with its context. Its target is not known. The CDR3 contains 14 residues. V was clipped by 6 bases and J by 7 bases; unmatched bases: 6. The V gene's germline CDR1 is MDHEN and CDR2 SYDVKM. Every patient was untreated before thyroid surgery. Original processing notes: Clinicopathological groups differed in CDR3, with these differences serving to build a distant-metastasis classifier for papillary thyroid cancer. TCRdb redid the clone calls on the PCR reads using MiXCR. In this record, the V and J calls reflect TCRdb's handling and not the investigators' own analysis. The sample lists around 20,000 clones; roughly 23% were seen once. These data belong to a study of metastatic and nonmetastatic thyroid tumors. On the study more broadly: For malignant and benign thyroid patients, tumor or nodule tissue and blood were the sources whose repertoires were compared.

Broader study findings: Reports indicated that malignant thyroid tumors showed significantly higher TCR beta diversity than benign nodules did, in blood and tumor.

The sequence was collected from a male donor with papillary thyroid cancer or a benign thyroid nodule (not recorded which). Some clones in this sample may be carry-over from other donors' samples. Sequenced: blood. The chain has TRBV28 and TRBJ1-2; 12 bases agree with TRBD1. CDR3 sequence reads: CASSGDRGRGGYTF. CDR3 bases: TGTGCCAGCAGCGGGGACAGGGGGCGAGGTGGCTACACCTTC.